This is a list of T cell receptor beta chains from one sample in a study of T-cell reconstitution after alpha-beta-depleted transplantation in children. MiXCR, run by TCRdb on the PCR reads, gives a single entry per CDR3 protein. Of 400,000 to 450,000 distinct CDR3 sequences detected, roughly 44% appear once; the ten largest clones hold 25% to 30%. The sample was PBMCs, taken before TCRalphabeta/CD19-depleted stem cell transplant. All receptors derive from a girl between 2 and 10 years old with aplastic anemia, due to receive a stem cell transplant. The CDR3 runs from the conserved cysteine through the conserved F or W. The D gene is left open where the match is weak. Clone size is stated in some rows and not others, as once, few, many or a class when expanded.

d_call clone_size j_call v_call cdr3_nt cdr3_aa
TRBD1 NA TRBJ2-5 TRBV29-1 TGCAGCGTCTCGGGACAGATGTTAAAAAGCGAGACCCAGTACTTC CSVSGQMLKSETQYF
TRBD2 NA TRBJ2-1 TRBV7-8 TGTGCCAGCAGCTTAGCCAGGACGGGCCTAGCGGGAAAGGATGAGCAGTTCTTC CASSLARTGLAGKDEQFF
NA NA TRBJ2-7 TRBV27 TGTGCCAGCAGTTTAAAGGGGCCCGCTCGGGAGCAGTACTTC CASSLKGPAREQYF
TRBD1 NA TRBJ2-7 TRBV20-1 TGCAGTGCTTGCCGGGACAGGGGATACGAGCAGTACTTC CSACRDRGYEQYF
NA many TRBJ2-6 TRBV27 TGCGCCAGCAGCTTGCTCTCTGGGGCCAACGTCCTGACTTTC CASSLLSGANVLTF
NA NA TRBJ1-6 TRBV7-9 TGTGCCAGCAGCTATCCCCCGGGACAAGGGATTAATTCACCCTTCCACTTT CASSYPPGQGINSPFHF
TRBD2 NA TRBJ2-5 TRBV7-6 TGTGCCAGCAGCTCGCGGGGGGGCCTCGACGAGACCCAGTACTTC CASSSRGGLDETQYF
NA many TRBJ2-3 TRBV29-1 TGCAGCGCACCAGGGGTGGGAACAGATACGCAGTATTTT CSAPGVGTDTQYF
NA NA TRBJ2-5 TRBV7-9 TGTGCCAGCAGCTCCCTCCCGAAGGGAATTCGGATGGAGACCCAGTACTTC CASSSLPKGIRMETQYF
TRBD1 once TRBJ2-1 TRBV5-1 TGCGCCAGCAGCCCGGACCGGGACAGGGCGTACAATGAGCAGTTCTTC CASSPDRDRAYNEQFF
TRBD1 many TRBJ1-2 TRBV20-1 TGCAGTGCTAGACCAGGACAGGCCCGTCCTAACTATGGCTACACCTTC CSARPGQARPNYGYTF
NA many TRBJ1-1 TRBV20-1 TGCAGAGGTTACTCTTCGAACACTGAAGCTTTCTTT CRGYSSNTEAFF
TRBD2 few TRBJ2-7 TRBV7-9 TGTGCCAGCAGCCAGACTAGCGGAGCTACCTACGAGCAGTACTTC CASSQTSGATYEQYF
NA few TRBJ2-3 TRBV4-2 TGTGCCAGCAGCCAAGAGAGAAGCGGAGATACGCAGTATTTT CASSQERSGDTQYF
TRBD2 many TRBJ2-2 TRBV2 TGTGCCAGCAGTGATTTGGGACTAGCTACCGGGGAGCTGTTTTTT CASSDLGLATGELFF
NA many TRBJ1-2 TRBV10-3 TGTGCCACCCTAAAGGGGGGAAATGGCTACACCTTC CATLKGGNGYTF
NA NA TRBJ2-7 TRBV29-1 TGCAGCGTTACTGGCGGCGGGTTTGACTACGAGCAGTACTTC CSVTGGGFDYEQYF
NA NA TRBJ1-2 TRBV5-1 TGCGCCAGCAGCTTGGCCCCGGCCGACTATGGCTACACCTTC CASSLAPADYGYTF